Presented here are 26 T cell receptor beta chains from one specimen sequenced in a study of T cell changes during pregnancy in multiple sclerosis. Clones were sequenced by immunoSEQ multiplex PCR, and TCRdb holds only the in-frame ones, with some missing. Counted here are tens of thousands of clones, roughly 89% occurring once; the ten biggest clones make up 3.5% to 4.5%. The sample consisted of peripheral blood, taken after pregnancy. The receptor set was obtained from a female donor in good health, enrolled as a control in a pregnancy study.

The V gene is TRBV6-5, the J gene TRBJ1-1; 9 bases are a match to TRBD1. The V gene end was trimmed by 6 bases and the J gene end by 10 bases; junction bases not matched to a gene: 15. CDR3 length: 15 amino acids. Per the germline V gene, CDR1 is MNHEY and CDR2 is SVGAGI. Here the CDR3 reads CASSLGQGLTGGAFF. The CDR3 DNA sequence: TGTGCCAGCAGCCTCGGACAGGGGCTAACAGGAGGAGCTTTCTTT.

J is TRBJ2-7 and V is TRBV20-1; D gene ambiguous. V was shortened by 3 bases and J by 3 bases, with 6 bases between the two germline ends. CDR1 DFQATT and CDR2 SNEGSKA come from the germline V gene (reference sequence). CDR3 length: 11 residues. This chain's CDR3 is CSASSVYEQYF. The CDR3 coding sequence is TGCAGTGCTAGCTCGGTCTACGAGCAGTACTTC.

The chain has TRBV7-9 and TRBJ1-2, with 8 nucleotides matching TRBD1. V shed 5 bases, J shed 6 bases, and the junction held 17 bases outside the gene matches. In germline, CDR1 is SEHNR, CDR2 FQNEAQ (reference sequence). This CDR3 spans 17 amino acids. CDR3 bases: TGTGCCAGCAGCCACCATTGGCCCCTAGGGACAGGTGATGGCTACACCTTC. Its translation is CASSHHWPLGTGDGYTF.

V usage is TRBV7-2 and J usage is TRBJ2-7; TRBD1 matches 10 bases. Trimming cost V 5 bases and J 4 bases; bases outside gene matches: 20. CDR1 is SGHTA, CDR2 FQGNSA, per germline. The CDR3 is 19 amino acids. In DNA, the CDR3 is TGTGCCAGCAGCGCCCCCCGGGACAGGGGCGGACTAGCCAGGTACGAGCAGTACTTC. This sequence encodes CASSAPRDRGGLARYEQYF.

The CDR3 coding sequence is TGTGCCAGCAAAGACAGGGAGAGTAATTCACCCCTCCACTTT. Translation gives CASKDRESNSPLHF. The chain employs TRBV27 and TRBJ1-6, with TRBD1 matching over 7 bases. The germline gives CDR1 MNHEY, CDR2 SMNVEV (reference sequence). The CDR3 contains 14 residues. V trimming: 7 bases; J trimming: 6 bases; junction bases outside the gene matches: 6.

This rearrangement joins TRBV21-1 to TRBJ2-7; TRBD2, the table's D call, was not compared with the DNA. TRBV21-1 is recorded as a pseudogene. The CDR3 covers 15 residues. The CDR3 DNA sequence: TGTGCCAGCAGCAATAGGAGCGTTCTGACCTACGAGCAGTACTTC. Translating it yields CASSNRSVLTYEQYF.

The CDR3 region has the DNA TGTGCCAGCAGCCCACCCCCTCGGGACAGGGGATTTTACAATGAGCAGTTCTTC. Translating gives CASSPPPRDRGFYNEQFF. The V and J genes are TRBV7-9 and TRBJ2-1; 10 bases are a match to TRBD1. Germline CDR1 reads SEHNR; CDR2 reads FQNEAQ (reference sequence). Trimming cost V 5 bases and J 4 bases; bases outside gene matches: 14. The CDR3 runs 18 residues. Combining the CDR3 with reference TRBV7-9 and TRBJ2-1 gives the whole variable domain DTGVSQNPRHKITKRGQNVTFRCDPISEHNRLYWYRQTLGQGPEFLTYFQNEAQLEKSRLLSDRFSAERPKGSFSTLEIQRTEQGDSAMYLCASSPPPRDRGFYNEQFFGPGTRLTVL.

This chain connects TRBV5-1 to TRBJ2-5; D unresolved. The CDR3 runs 14 residues. Germline V gene data show CDR1 as SGHRS and CDR2 as YFSETQ. Trimming removed 0 bases from V and 1 base from J, with 7 bases in between. For the CDR3, the DNA is TGCGCCAGCAGCTTGGCTTGGAGCCAAGAGACCCAGTACTTC. Translating it yields CASSLAWSQETQYF. The whole variable domain, remainder taken from reference TRBV5-1 and TRBJ2-5, is KAGVTQTPRYLIKTRGQQVTLSCSPISGHRSVSWYQQTPGQGLQFLFEYFSETQRNKGNFPGRFSGRQFSNSRSEMNVSTLELGDSALYLCASSLAWSQETQYFGPGTRLLVL.

This clone was observed once. The CDR3 is CASSLGGWGGDNEQFF. In DNA, the CDR3 is TGTGCCAGCAGCTTAGGGGGATGGGGCGGGGACAATGAGCAGTTCTTC. This chain connects TRBV7-9 to TRBJ2-1; possible D gene TRBD2, 6 bases. The germline CDR1 and CDR2 sequences are SEHNR and FQNEAQ (reference sequence). The CDR3 length is 16 residues. V was clipped by 1 base and J by 5 bases, with 15 bases between them.

This clone was recorded once. V usage is TRBV6-5 and J usage is TRBJ1-4; no clear D gene. Trimming stripped 5 bases from V and 5 bases from J, with 12 bases between. The germline CDR1 and CDR2 sequences are MNHEY and SVGAGI. CDR3 size: 14 residues. The CDR3 loop reads CASSLRAANEKLFF. Here the CDR3 DNA reads TGTGCCAGCAGTCTCAGAGCGGCCAATGAAAAACTGTTTTTT.

The rearrangement uses TRBV7-2 and TRBJ2-7; 9 bases agree with TRBD2. Germline V lookup: CDR1 SGHTA, CDR2 FQGNSA. The CDR3 is made up of 15 amino acids. Losses at the gene ends were 1 base for V and 4 bases for J; bases not matched to a gene: 5. Written as DNA, the CDR3 is TGTGCCAGCAGCTTAGTGCGGGAGGGCCCTTACGAGCAGTACTTC. Its protein product is CASSLVREGPYEQYF.

This sequence joins TRBV28 and TRBJ1-2; 7 bases match TRBD1. The CDR3 has 14 amino acids. The J segment lost 2 bases and the V segment lost 6 bases, leaving 6 bases of the junction unmatched. Germline assignment: CDR1 MDHEN and CDR2 SYDVKM. CDR3 nucleotide sequence: TGTGCCAGCAGGGGGGAACAGGGGAACTATGGCTACACCTTC. This translates into CASRGEQGNYGYTF.

The chain joins TRBV9 to TRBJ2-4, with 7 bases fitting TRBD2. This CDR3 has 14 amino acids. Looked up from germline, CDR1 is SGDLS and CDR2 is YYNGEE. V gave up 3 bases and J gave up 6 bases; unmatched junction bases: 6. CDR3 region: CASSAQGGRNIQYF. CDR3 in DNA: TGTGCCAGCAGCGCCCAGGGCGGGAGAAACATTCAGTACTTC. The whole variable domain, remainder taken from reference TRBV9 and TRBJ2-4, is DSGVTQTPKHLITATGQRVTLRCSPRSGDLSVYWYQQSLDQGLQFLIQYYNGEERAKGNILERFSAQQFPDLHSELNLSSLELGDSALYFCASSAQGGRNIQYFGAGTRLSVL.

The rearrangement joins TRBV19 to TRBJ2-4, with a tentative D call TRBD2 (5 bases). Germline V CDR1 and CDR2: LNHDA, SQIVND (reference sequence). The CDR3 totals 14 residues. V shed 7 bases and J shed 6 bases, with 16 bases lying between them. CDR3 amino acids: CASTHGVSGNIQYF. DNA of the CDR3: TGTGCCAGTACCCACGGGGTTTCGGGAAACATTCAGTACTTC.

The V gene is TRBV18, the J gene TRBJ2-1; 13 bases match TRBD2. There are 18 residues in the CDR3. CDR1 is KGHSH and CDR2 is LQKENI in the germline V gene. The V gene end was trimmed by 3 bases and the J gene end by 2 bases; junction bases not matched to a gene: 7. The CDR3 DNA reads as TGTGCCAGCTCACCCCTAGGGACTAGCGGGAATACCTACAATGAGCAGTTCTTC. This sequence encodes CASSPLGTSGNTYNEQFF.

The CDR3 bases are TGCGCCAGCAGCTTAGAGGGACAGCTTTCCTACAATGAGCAGTTCTTC. It codes for CASSLEGQLSYNEQFF. This rearrangement joins TRBV5-1 to TRBJ2-1; 7 positions match TRBD1. The CDR3 covers 16 residues. The V gene end was trimmed by 2 bases and the J gene end by 1 base; junction bases not matched to a gene: 6. Germline loops: CDR1 SGHRS, CDR2 YFSETQ.

The V and J genes are TRBV6-5 and TRBJ2-2, with 9 nucleotides matching TRBD2. The V gene end was trimmed by 6 bases and the J gene end by 1 base; junction bases not matched to a gene: 3. The CDR3 has 15 residues. Germline loops: CDR1 MNHEY, CDR2 SVGAGI. Here the CDR3 DNA reads TGTGCCAGCAGACTAGCGGGTCGGAACACCGGGGAGCTGTTTTTT. Encoded protein: CASRLAGRNTGELFF.

The J gene is TRBJ2-7, the V gene TRBV27, with D possibly being TRBD1 (6 bases). Germline CDR1 is MNHEY and CDR2 is SMNVEV (reference sequence). Trimming took off 0 bases at V and 3 bases at J, with 18 bases between the two ends. The CDR3 consists of 17 residues. CDR3 residues: CASSLSPRTVINYEQYF. The DNA of the CDR3 is TGTGCCAGCAGTTTATCCCCGAGGACAGTCATTAACTACGAGCAGTACTTC.

This chain uses TRBV19 with TRBJ2-3; tentative D call: TRBD2 (7 bases). Germline V gives CDR1 LNHDA, CDR2 SQIVND (reference sequence). V dropped 5 bases and J dropped 4 bases, with 13 bases sitting between them. The CDR3 has 14 residues. DNA for the CDR3: TGTGCCAGTAGTTCGCGGGGGCCCCCAGATACGCAGTATTTT. This translates into CASSSRGPPDTQYF.

This chain links TRBV20-1 with TRBJ2-1; D gene uncertain. There are 11 residues in the CDR3. The V gene lost 6 bases and the J gene lost 9 bases, with 12 bases spanning the gap. Germline assignment: CDR1 DFQATT and CDR2 SNEGSKA (reference sequence). CDR3 nucleotide sequence: TGCAGTGCAGCCCTAGTGACTGAGCAGTTCTTC. Translation gives CSAALVTEQFF.

The V and J genes are TRBV21-1 and TRBJ1-4; TRBD1, as called in the table, went unchecked against the DNA. TRBV21-1 is a recognized pseudogene. This CDR3 region has 14 residues. The CDR3, as DNA: TGTGCCAGCAGCGCCAGGAACAGGGATGAAAAACTGTTTTTT. It encodes CASSARNRDEKLFF.

The chain combines TRBV18 with TRBJ2-1; TRBD1 aligns across 9 bases. From germline, CDR1 is KGHSH and CDR2 LQKENI. This CDR3 is 14 amino acids long. J lost 5 bases, V lost 4 bases, and 3 bases had no gene match. CDR3 sequence: CASSQDRGDNEQFF. The DNA of the CDR3 is TGTGCCAGCTCACAGGACAGGGGAGACAATGAGCAGTTCTTC.

The chain combines TRBV7-6 with TRBJ1-1; the D is unclear. V was pared by 0 bases and J by 1 base, with 6 bases between. From germline, CDR1 is SGHVS and CDR2 FNYEAQ. The CDR3 extends over 14 amino acids. CDR3 in amino acids: CASSLAGRNTEAFF. DNA of the CDR3: TGTGCCAGCAGCTTAGCGGGCAGGAACACTGAAGCTTTCTTT.

The rearrangement links TRBV9 to TRBJ2-3; perhaps TRBD1 as D (6 bases). Germline CDR1 reads SGDLS; CDR2 reads YYNGEE. The CDR3 loop spans 15 amino acids. V was trimmed by 0 bases and J by 5 bases, leaving 13 bases between them. In DNA, the CDR3 is TGTGCCAGCAGCGTAGAGGACAGTGACGGAGATACGCAGTATTTT. This encodes CASSVEDSDGDTQYF.

The chain is built from TRBV11-2 and TRBJ1-2; D is unresolved. CDR3 length: 14 amino acids. Germline V lookup: CDR1 SGHAT, CDR2 FQNNGV. V lost 2 bases and J lost 2, with 9 bases in between. The CDR3 protein is CASSLKTGNYGYTF. The CDR3 nucleotides are TGTGCCAGCAGCTTAAAGACCGGGAACTATGGCTACACCTTC.

J is TRBJ1-1 and V is TRBV6-7; 8 positions agree with TRBD1. TRBV6-7 is recorded as an ORF, its role being uncertain. CDR3 length: 14 residues. This CDR3 reads CPQRDRSMNTEAFF. The DNA for the CDR3 is TGTCCCCAGAGGGACAGGTCCATGAACACTGAAGCTTTCTTT.